The 10 T cell receptor beta chains below come from one sample, sequenced in a study of early T cells in non-severe SARS-CoV-2 infection. TCRdb reanalysed the 5' RACE reads using MiXCR and keeps one entry per CDR3 protein. The sample carries tens of thousands of distinct CDR3 sequences, roughly a tenth recorded once. The sequencing input was whole blood. All receptors come from an adult who was a healthcare worker with PCR-confirmed SARS-CoV-2 infection or an uninfected control (not recorded which).

This clonotype was counted ten times or more. The rearrangement links TRBV24-1 to TRBJ2-3, with D perhaps matching TRBD1 (5 bases). V dropped 5 bases and J dropped 6 bases, with 14 bases sitting between them. CDR3 length equals 14 residues. The germline V gene has CDR1 KGHDR and CDR2 SFDVKD. As DNA, the CDR3 is TGTGCCACCAGTGTTCGCTGGGGCGCGGATACGCAGTATTTT. Protein product: CATSVRWGADTQYF.

Only a few counts were recorded for this clonotype. The chain uses TRBV12-3 or TRBV12-4 and TRBJ2-1; D is possibly TRBD2 (6 bases). Deletions cut 4 bases from V and 0 bases from J, with 13 bases between. The CDR3 is 16 residues long. CDR3 in amino acids: CASSWGVVPSYNEQFF. Here the CDR3 DNA reads TGTGCCAGCAGTTGGGGGGTAGTCCCCTCCTACAATGAGCAGTTCTTC.

This clonotype showed up just once. This may arise from a read error, as a much more abundant clone is one base away. A read error is likely, as this CDR3 ends without the conserved phenylalanine or tryptophan. This chain connects TRBV18 to TRBJ2-1; 13 nucleotides match TRBD2. V shed 4 bases, J shed 5 bases, and the junction held 5 bases outside the gene matches. This CDR3 is 16 amino acids long. Germline V gene sequence: CDR1 KGHSH, CDR2 LQKENI. Here the CDR3 DNA reads TGTGCCAGCTCACTGGGACTAGCGGGGATCAACAATGAGCAGTTCTCC. Its protein is CASSLGLAGINNEQFS.

This clonotype was seen many times. The chain recombines TRBV7-8 with TRBJ1-3, with D unresolved. V was shortened by 2 bases and J by 4 bases, with 3 bases between the two germline ends. Germline V gene data show CDR1 as SGHVS and CDR2 as FQNEAQ. This CDR3 contains 12 residues. As DNA, the CDR3 is TGTGCCAGCAGCTTACTCGGAAACACCATATATTTT. This codes for CASSLLGNTIYF.

The table lists this clonotype with a few counts. The chain combines TRBV30 with TRBJ2-5; D unresolved. The CDR3 is 11 residues long. The germline V gene encodes CDR1 GTSNPN and CDR2 SVGIG (reference sequence). V was trimmed by 0 bases and J by 5 bases, leaving 4 bases between them. The CDR3 DNA follows: TGTGCCTGGAGTGTCGAGGAGACCCAGTACTTC. Translated: CAWSVEETQYF.

The table lists this clonotype with many counts. The chain is built from TRBV6-2 or TRBV6-3 and TRBJ2-5; D is undetermined. Per the germline V gene, CDR1 is MNHEY and CDR2 is SVGEGT. The V end lost 2 bases, the J end lost 10 bases, and 8 bases lay between the germline ends. The CDR3 is 11 amino acids. CDR3 coding DNA: TGTGCCAGCAGTTACGGTAGAGACCAGTACTTC. It yields the protein CASSYGRDQYF.

This chain uses TRBV7-2 with TRBJ2-7; D ambiguous. The CDR3 covers 13 residues. CDR1 SGHTA and CDR2 FQGNSA come from the germline V gene. Trimming removed 5 bases from V and 2 bases from J, with 10 bases in between. CDR3: CASSRTSTYEQYF. CDR3 DNA sequence: TGTGCCAGCAGCCGGACGTCAACCTACGAGCAGTACTTC.

V gene TRBV5-1 combines with J gene TRBJ1-1, with 8 nucleotides matching TRBD1. Trimming at V came to 3 bases and at J to 4 bases, leaving 8 bases not matched to a gene. CDR3 size: 15 residues. The V gene's germline CDR1 is SGHRS and CDR2 YFSETQ. The CDR3 reads CASSSGQGRSTEAFF. CDR3 nucleotides: TGCGCCAGCAGCTCCGGACAGGGAAGGAGCACTGAAGCTTTCTTT.

In its sample, this clonotype was seen a few times. J is TRBJ1-5 and V is TRBV7-2; D ambiguous. Germline V gives CDR1 SGHTA, CDR2 FQGNSA. V lost 4 bases to trimming and J lost 7 bases, with 11 bases between them. This CDR3 comprises 13 residues. As DNA, the CDR3 is TGTGCCAGCAGCTCGGACCCGGGGCAGCCCCAGCATTTT. It codes for CASSSDPGQPQHF.

The rearrangement uses TRBV2 and TRBJ1-2, with TRBD1 identical over 7 bases. The J segment lost 3 bases and the V segment lost 5 bases, leaving 6 bases of the junction unmatched. This CDR3 has 14 residues. Germline CDR1 and CDR2: SNHLY and FYNNEI. The CDR3 protein is CASSQQGFDYGYTF. DNA for the CDR3: TGTGCCAGCAGTCAACAGGGGTTCGACTATGGCTACACCTTC. Based on the CDR3 plus reference TRBV2 and TRBJ1-2, the full variable domain is EPEVTQTPSHQVTQMGQEVILRCVPISNHLYFYWYRQILGQKVEFLVSFYNNEISEKSEIFDDQFSVERPDGSNFTLKIRSTKLEDSAMYFCASSQQGFDYGYTFGSGTRLTVV.